The T cell receptor (beta chain) under discussion was sequenced for a study of Graves' ophthalmopathy and Graves' hyperthyroidism. The CDR3 length is 13 residues. Germline V gene data show CDR1 as MRHNA and CDR2 as SNTAGT. V lost 6 bases, J lost 6 bases, and 5 bases stayed unmatched. As the template, RNA transcripts were used to amplify TCR beta CDR3 regions. HTBI primers primed a first-round RT-PCR, and a second-round multiplex PCR followed. TCRdb independently ran MiXCR on the multiplex PCR reads; one entry per CDR3 protein. Among roughly 60,000 distinct CDR3 sequences, roughly 46% were seen once, and the ten largest hold over 3.5%.

Sequenced sample: peripheral blood. V and J are TRBV6-4 and TRBJ2-7; 10 nucleotides agree with TRBD1. The clonotype originates from an adult woman with Graves' ophthalmopathy. The CDR3 protein is CASSGTGVGEQYF. DNA for the CDR3: TGTGCCAGCAGCGGGACAGGGGTAGGCGAGCAGTACTTC.